This TCR beta chain emerged from a study of CD8 T cells in Susac syndrome. Study summary: Within the sequenced group of Susac syndrome patients, roughly 6 showed active disease and about eight were in remission.

RNA, at about 0.45 to 1 ug, was reverse transcribed with random hexamers. The method of amplification for TCR beta CDR3 was immunoSEQ multiplex PCR, covering 54 Vbeta and 13 Jbeta. TCRdb fed the immunoSEQ multiplex PCR reads into MiXCR, producing one record per CDR3 protein. The sample shows 180,000 or so distinct CDR3 sequences, around 94% of them seen only once. The CDR3 has 18 residues. Germline loops: CDR1 ENHRY, CDR2 SYGVKD. The V end was cut by 4 bases, the J end by 2 bases, with 23 bases between. The sequencing input was CD4+ T cells from PBMCs. The source of this sequence is a human donor with Susac syndrome. The chain has TRBV10-3 and TRBJ1-2; tentative D call: TRBD1 (6 bases). The chain's CDR3 is CAISVYSVRGEPNYGYTF. Written as DNA, the CDR3 is TGTGCCATCAGTGTATACTCCGTCAGGGGCGAACCAAACTATGGCTACACCTTC.